Included here is one T cell receptor (beta chain) sequence, with context. Its antigen remains unknown. CDR1 and CDR2 from the germline V gene are LGHDT and YNNKEL (reference sequence). The CDR3 sequence is 16 residues long. V lost 0 bases, J lost 4 bases, and 14 bases lay in between. Amplification targeted TCR beta CDR3 regions from RNA transcripts. The TCR CDR3 first-round RT-PCR relied on the HTBI primer set. TCRdb re-derived calls from the multiplex PCR reads in MiXCR, one entry per CDR3 protein. The repertoire holds about 740,000 distinct CDR3 sequences, with about 15% as singletons. The data stem from a study of T cells in Graves' hyperthyroidism and ophthalmopathy. Findings and limits, study-wide: Ophthalmopathy was told apart from stable hyperthyroidism by a 13 V-J model. Ophthalmopathy, which appeared later, was predicted by the model a median roughly 6.6 months before onset. Among thyroid clonotypes expanded above 0.001, most also appeared in blood.

PBMCs came from 10 ml fresh peripheral blood. The genes are TRBV3-1 and TRBJ2-3; D is perhaps TRBD2 (6 bases). The sequenced sample consisted of blood. This sequence originates from a woman younger than 30 with Graves' hyperthyroidism. CDR3 protein: CASSQEGRGLADTQYF. CDR3 coding DNA: TGTGCCAGCAGCCAAGAGGGCCGGGGGTTGGCAGATACGCAGTATTTT.